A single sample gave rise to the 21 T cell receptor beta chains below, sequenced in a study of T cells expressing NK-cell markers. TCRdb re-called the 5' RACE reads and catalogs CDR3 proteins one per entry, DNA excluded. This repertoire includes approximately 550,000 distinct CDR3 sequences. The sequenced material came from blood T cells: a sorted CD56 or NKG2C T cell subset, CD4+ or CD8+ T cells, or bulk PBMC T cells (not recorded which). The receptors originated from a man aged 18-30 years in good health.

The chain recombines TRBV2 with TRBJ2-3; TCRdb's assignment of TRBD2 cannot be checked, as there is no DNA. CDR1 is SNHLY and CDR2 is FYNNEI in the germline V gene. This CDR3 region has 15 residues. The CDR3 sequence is CASREGLARTDTQYF.

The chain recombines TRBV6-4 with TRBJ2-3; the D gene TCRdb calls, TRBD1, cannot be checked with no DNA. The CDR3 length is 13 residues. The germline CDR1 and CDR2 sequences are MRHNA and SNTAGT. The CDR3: CASSDGAGDTQYF.

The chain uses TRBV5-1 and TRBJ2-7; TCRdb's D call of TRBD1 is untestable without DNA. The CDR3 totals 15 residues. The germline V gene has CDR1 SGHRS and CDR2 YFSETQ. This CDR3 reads CASSSTGTGSGEQYF.

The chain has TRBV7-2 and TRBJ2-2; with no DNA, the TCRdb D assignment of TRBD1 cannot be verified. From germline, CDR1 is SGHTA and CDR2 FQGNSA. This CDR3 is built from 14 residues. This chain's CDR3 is CASRFSRGSGELFF. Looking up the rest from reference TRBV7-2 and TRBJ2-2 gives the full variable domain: GAGVSQSPSNKVTEKGKDVELRCDPISGHTALYWYRQSLGQGLEFLIYFQGNSAPDKSGLPSDRFSAERTGGSVSTLTIQRTQQEDSAVYLCASRFSRGSGELFFGEGSRLTVL.

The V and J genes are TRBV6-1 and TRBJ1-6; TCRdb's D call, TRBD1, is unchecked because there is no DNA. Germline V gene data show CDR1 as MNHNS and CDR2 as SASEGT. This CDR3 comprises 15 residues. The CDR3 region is CASSPPGTVKWPLHF.

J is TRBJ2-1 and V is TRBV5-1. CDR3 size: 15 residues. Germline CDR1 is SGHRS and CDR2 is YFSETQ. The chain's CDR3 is CASSLGGISGNEQFF.

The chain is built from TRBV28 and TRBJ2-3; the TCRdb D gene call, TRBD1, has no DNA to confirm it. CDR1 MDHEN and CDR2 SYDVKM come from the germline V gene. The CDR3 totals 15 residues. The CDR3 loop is CASSPQGEGTDTQYF.

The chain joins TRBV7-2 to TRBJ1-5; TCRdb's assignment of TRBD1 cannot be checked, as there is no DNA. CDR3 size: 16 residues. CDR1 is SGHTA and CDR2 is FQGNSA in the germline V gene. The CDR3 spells CASSRFPGQGPQPQHF. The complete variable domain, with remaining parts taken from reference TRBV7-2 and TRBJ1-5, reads GAGVSQSPSNKVTEKGKDVELRCDPISGHTALYWYRQSLGQGLEFLIYFQGNSAPDKSGLPSDRFSAERTGGSVSTLTIQRTQQEDSAVYLCASSRFPGQGPQPQHFGDGTRLSIL.

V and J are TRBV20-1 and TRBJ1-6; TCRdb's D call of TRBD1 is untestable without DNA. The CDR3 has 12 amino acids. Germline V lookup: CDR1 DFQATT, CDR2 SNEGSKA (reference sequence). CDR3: CSVNRKNSPLHF.

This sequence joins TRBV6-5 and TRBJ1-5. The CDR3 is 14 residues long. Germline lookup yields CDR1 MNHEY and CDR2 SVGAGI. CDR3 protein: CASSYDGLISPQHF.

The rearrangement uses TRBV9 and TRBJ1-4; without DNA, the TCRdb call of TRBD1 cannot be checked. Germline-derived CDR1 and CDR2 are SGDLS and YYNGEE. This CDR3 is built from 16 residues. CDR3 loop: CASSVTPGTGFEKLFF.

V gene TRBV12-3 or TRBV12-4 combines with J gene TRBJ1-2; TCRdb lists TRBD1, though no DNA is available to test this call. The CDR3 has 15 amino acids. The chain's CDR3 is CASSFWGTGSYGYTF.

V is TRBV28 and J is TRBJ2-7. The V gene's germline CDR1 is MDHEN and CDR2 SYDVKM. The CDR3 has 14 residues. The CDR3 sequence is CASSFAERDYEQYF.

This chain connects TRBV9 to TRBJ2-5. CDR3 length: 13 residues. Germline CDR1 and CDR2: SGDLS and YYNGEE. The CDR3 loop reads CASSVVPQETQYF.

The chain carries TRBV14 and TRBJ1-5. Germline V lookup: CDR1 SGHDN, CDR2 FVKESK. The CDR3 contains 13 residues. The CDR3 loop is CASSQRSNQPQHF.

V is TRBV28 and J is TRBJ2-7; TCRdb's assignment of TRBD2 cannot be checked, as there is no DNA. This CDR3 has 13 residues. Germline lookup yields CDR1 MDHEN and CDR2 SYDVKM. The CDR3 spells CASTASGSREQYF.

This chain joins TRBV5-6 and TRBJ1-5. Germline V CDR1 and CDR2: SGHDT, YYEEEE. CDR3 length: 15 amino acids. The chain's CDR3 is CASSLSRFKSQPQHF.

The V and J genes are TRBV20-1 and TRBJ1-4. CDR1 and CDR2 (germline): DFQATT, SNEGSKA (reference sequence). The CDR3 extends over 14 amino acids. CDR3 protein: CSASIDGSNEKLFF.

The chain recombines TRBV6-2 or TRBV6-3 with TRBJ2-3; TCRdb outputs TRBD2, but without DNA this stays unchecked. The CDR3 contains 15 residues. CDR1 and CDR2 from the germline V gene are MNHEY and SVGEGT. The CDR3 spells CASRKGGRGTDTQYF.

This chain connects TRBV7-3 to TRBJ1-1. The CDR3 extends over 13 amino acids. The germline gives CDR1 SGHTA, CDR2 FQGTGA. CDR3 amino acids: CASSLTGLTEAFF.

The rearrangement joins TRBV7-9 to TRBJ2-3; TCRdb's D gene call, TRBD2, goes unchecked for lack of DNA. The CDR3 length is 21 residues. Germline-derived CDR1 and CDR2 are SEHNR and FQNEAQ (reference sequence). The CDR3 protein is CASSLGKIAGGPLFSTDTQYF.